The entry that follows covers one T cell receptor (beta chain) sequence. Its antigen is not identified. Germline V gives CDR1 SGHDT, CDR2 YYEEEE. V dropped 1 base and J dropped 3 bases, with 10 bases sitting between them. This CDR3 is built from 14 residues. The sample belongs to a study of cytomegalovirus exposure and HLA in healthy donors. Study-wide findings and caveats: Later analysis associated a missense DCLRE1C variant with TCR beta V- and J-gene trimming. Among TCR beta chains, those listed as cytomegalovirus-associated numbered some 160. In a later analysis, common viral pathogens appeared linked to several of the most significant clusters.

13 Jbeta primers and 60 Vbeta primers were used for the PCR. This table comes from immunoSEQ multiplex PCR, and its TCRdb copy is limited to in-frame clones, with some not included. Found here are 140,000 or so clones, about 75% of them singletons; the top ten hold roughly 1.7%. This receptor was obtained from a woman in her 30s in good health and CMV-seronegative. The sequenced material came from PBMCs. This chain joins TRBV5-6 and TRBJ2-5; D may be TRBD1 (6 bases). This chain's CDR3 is CASSLFGTKETQYF. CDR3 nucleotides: TGTGCCAGCAGCTTGTTCGGGACAAAAGAGACCCAGTACTTC.